This TCR beta chain was captured by sequencing in a study of response to subunit inactivated influenza vaccine. The CDR3 is 17 amino acids. MiXCR, run by TCRdb on the RT-PCR reads, gives a single entry per CDR3 protein. The table lists more than 550,000 distinct CDR3 sequences, about 10% of them singletons, with 10% to 13% in the top ten. This clonotype was sampled from a man in his fifties who received an inactivated influenza vaccine. This chain connects TRBV12-1 to TRBJ2-4; the table's D call, TRBD1, was not checked against the DNA. TRBV12-1 is a listed pseudogene. This sample comprised PBMCs from blood, obtained on the day of vaccination. CDR3 in DNA: TGTGCCAGCAGCTTTGGGCGGGGGGTACTCGATGTGAACATTCAGTACTTC. This translates into CASSFGRGVLDVNIQYF.